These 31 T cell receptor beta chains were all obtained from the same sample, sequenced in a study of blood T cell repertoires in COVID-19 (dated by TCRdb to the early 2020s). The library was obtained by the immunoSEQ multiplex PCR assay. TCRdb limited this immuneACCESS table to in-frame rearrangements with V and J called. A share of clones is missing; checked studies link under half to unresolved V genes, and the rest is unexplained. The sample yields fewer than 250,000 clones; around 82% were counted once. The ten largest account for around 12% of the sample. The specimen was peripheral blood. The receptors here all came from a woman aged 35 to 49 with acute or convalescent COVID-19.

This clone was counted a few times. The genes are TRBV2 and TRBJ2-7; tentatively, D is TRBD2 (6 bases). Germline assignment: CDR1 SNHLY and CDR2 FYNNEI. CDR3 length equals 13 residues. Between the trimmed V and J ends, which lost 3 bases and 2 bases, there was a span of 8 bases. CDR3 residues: CASSDSGPYEQYF. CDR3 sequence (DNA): TGTGCCAGCAGTGATAGCGGCCCCTACGAGCAGTACTTC.

The CDR3 nucleotides are TGTGCCAGCAGTATCACAGGGTCCCACGAGCAGTACTTC. Protein product: CASSITGSHEQYF. This chain joins TRBV27 and TRBJ2-7, with a possible D match to TRBD1 (6 bases). The length of the CDR3 is 13 residues. With 5 bases removed from V and 5 bases from J, the gap between germline ends came to 13 bases. Germline CDR1 and CDR2: MNHEY and SMNVEV (reference sequence).

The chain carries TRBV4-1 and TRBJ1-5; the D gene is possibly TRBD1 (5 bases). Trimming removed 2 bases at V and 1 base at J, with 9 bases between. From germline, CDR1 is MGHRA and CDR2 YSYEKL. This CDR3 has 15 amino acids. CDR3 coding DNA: TGCGCCAGCAGCCAATGGGGGGACAGCAATCAGCCCCAGCATTTT. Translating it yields CASSQWGDSNQPQHF.

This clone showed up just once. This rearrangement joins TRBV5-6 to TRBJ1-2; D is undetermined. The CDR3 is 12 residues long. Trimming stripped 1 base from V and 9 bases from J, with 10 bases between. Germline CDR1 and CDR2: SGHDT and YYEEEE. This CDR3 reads CASSLWQESYTF. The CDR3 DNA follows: TGTGCCAGCAGCTTGTGGCAGGAAAGCTACACCTTC.

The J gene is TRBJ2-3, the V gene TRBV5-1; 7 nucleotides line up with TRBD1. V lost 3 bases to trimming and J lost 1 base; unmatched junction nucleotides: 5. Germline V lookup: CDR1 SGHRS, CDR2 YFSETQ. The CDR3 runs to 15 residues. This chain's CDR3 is CASSSQGRGTDTQYF. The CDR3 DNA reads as TGCGCCAGCAGCTCACAGGGGCGGGGCACAGATACGCAGTATTTT.

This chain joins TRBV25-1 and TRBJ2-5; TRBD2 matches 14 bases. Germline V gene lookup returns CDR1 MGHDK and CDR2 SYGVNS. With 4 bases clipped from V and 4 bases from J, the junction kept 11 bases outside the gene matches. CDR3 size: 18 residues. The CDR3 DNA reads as TGTGCCAGCAGTGGAAATATGGGGGGACTAGCGGGAGTAGAGACCCAGTACTTC. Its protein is CASSGNMGGLAGVETQYF.

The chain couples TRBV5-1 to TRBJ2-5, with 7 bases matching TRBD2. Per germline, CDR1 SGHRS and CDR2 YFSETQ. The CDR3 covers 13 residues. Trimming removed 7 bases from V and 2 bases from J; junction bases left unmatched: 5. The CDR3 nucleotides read TGCGCCAGCGGGGGAGGGCAACAAGAGACCCAGTACTTC. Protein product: CASGGGQQETQYF.

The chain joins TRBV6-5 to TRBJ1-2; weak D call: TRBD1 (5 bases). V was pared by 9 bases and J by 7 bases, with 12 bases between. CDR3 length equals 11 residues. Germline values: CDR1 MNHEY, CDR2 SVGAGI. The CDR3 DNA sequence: TGTGCCAGTTCAGGGTCTCGTGGCTACACCTTC. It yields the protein CASSGSRGYTF.

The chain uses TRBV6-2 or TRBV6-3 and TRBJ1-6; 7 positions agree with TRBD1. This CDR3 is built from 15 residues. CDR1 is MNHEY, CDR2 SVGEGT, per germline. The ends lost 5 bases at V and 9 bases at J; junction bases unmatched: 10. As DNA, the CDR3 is TGTGCCAGCAGTCCCGCAGGAGGGGGCCCTTCACCCCTCCACTTT. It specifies CASSPAGGGPSPLHF.

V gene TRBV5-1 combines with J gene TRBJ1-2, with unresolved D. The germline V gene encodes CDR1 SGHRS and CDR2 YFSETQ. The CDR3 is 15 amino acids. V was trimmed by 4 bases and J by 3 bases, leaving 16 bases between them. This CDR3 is CASSLTGEAHYGYTF. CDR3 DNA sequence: TGCGCCAGCAGCCTAACCGGGGAGGCCCACTATGGCTACACCTTC. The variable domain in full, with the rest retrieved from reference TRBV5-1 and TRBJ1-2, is KAGVTQTPRYLIKTRGQQVTLSCSPISGHRSVSWYQQTPGQGLQFLFEYFSETQRNKGNFPGRFSGRQFSNSRSEMNVSTLELGDSALYLCASSLTGEAHYGYTFGSGTRLTVV.

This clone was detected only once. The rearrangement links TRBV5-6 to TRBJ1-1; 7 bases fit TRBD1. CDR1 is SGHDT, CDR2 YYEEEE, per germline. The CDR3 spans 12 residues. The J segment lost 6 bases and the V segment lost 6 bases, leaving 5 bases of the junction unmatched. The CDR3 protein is CASTLGTAEAFF. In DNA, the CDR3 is TGTGCCAGCACCTTAGGGACAGCTGAAGCTTTCTTT. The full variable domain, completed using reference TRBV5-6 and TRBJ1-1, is DAGVTQSPTHLIKTRGQQVTLRCSPKSGHDTVSWYQQALGQGPQFIFQYYEEEERQRGNFPDRFSGHQFPNYSSELNVNALLLGDSALYLCASTLGTAEAFFGQGTRLTVV.

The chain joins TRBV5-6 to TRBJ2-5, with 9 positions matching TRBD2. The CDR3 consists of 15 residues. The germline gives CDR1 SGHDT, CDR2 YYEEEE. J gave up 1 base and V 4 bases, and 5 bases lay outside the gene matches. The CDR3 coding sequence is TGTGCCAGCAGCATTATTAGCGGGGGCCAAGAGACCCAGTACTTC. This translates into CASSIISGGQETQYF.

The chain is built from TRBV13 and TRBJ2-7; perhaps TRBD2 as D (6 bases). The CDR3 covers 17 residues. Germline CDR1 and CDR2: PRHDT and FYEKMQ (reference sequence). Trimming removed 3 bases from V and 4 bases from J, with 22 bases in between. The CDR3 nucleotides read TGTGCCAGCAGCTTGGCGGCGGGACGAGTTGGGGCTTACGAGCAGTACTTC. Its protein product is CASSLAAGRVGAYEQYF.

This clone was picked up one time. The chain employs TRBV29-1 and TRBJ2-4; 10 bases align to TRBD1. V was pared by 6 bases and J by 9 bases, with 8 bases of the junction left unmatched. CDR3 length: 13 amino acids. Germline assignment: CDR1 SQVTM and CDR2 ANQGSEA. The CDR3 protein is CSVAGTGASIQYF. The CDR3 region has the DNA TGCAGCGTAGCCGGGACAGGGGCTAGCATTCAGTACTTC.

The CDR3, as DNA: TGCGCCAGCAGCCAGATAGACAGGGTCACTGAAGCTTTCTTT. It translates to CASSQIDRVTEAFF. The V and J genes are TRBV5-1 and TRBJ1-1, with 7 bases matching TRBD1. Unmatched junction bases numbered 7, after V lost 4 bases and J lost 4 bases. The CDR3 spans 14 residues. Germline assignment: CDR1 SGHRS and CDR2 YFSETQ.

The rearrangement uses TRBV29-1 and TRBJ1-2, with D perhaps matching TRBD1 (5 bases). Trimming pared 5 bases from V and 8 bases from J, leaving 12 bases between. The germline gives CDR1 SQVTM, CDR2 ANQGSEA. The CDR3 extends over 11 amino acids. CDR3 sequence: CSVRQSGGYTF. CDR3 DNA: TGCAGCGTTCGACAGTCAGGCGGCTACACCTTC.

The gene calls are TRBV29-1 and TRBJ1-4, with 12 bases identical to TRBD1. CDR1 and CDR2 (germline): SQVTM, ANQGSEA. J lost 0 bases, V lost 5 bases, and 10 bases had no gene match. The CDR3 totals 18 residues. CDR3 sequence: CSVRIRDRGQATNEKLFF. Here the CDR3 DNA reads TGCAGCGTTAGGATTCGGGACAGGGGGCAGGCAACTAATGAAAAACTGTTTTTT.

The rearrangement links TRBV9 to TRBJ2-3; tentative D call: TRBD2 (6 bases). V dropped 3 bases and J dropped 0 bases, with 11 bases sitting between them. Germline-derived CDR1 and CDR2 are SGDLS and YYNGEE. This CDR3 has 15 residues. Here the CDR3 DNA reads TGTGCCAGCAGCGGGGCCAGCGGGAGCACAGATACGCAGTATTTT. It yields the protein CASSGASGSTDTQYF.

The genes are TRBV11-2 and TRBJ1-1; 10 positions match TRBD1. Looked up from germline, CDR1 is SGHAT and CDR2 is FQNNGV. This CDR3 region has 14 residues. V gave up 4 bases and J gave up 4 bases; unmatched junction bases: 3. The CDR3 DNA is TGTGCCAGCAGCTGGGACAGGGGAGCCACTGAAGCTTTCTTT. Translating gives CASSWDRGATEAFF.

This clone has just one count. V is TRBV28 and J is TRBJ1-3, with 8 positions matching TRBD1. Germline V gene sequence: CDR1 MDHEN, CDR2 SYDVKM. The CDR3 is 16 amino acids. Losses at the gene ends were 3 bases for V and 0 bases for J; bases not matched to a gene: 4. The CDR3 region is CASSFKDRDSGNTIYF. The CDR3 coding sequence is TGTGCCAGCAGTTTCAAGGACAGGGACTCTGGAAACACCATATATTTT.

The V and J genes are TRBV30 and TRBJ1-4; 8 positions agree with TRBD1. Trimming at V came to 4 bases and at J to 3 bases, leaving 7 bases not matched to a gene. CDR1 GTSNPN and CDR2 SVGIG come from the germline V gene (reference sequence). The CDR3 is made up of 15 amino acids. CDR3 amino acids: CAWTPTGAPNEKLFF. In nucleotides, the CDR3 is TGTGCCTGGACCCCGACAGGGGCCCCTAATGAAAAACTGTTTTTT.

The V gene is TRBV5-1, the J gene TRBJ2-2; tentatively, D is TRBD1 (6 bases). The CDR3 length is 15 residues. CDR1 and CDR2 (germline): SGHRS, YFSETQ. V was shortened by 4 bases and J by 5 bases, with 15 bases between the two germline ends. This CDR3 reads CASSTSGTTTGELFF. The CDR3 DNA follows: TGCGCCAGCAGCACTTCCGGGACAACTACCGGGGAGCTGTTTTTT. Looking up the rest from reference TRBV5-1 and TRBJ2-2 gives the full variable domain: KAGVTQTPRYLIKTRGQQVTLSCSPISGHRSVSWYQQTPGQGLQFLFEYFSETQRNKGNFPGRFSGRQFSNSRSEMNVSTLELGDSALYLCASSTSGTTTGELFFGEGSRLTVL.

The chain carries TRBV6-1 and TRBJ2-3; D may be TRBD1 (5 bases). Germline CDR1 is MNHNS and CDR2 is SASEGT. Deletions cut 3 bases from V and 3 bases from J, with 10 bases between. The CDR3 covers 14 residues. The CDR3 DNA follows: TGTGCCAGCAGTGACAGGGATGGGACAGATACGCAGTATTTT. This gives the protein CASSDRDGTDTQYF.

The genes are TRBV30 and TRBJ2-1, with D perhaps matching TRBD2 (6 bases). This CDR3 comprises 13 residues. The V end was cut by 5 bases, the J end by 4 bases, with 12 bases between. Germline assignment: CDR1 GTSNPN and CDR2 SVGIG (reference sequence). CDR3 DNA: TGTGCCTGGGGGGACTTGTTTTACAATGAGCAGTTCTTC. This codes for CAWGDLFYNEQFF.

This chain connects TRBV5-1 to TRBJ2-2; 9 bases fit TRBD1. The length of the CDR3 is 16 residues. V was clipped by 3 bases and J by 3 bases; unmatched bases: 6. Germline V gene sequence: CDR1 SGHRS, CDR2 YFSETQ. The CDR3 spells CASSYTGGRDTGELFF. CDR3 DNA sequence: TGCGCCAGCAGCTATACAGGGGGCCGTGACACCGGGGAGCTGTTTTTT.

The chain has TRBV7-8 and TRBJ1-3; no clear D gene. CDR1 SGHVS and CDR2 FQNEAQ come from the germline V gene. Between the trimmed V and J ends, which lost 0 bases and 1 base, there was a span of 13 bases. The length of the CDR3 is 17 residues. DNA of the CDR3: TGTGCCAGCAGCTTAGCCTCTATCCGGGGATCTGGAAACACCATATATTTT. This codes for CASSLASIRGSGNTIYF.

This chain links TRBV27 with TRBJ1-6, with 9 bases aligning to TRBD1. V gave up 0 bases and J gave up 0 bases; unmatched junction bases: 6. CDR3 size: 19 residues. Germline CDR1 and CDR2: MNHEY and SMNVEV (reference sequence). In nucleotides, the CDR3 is TGTGCCAGCAGTTTATCTTACGGGACAGGGATCTCCTATAATTCACCCCTCCACTTT. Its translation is CASSLSYGTGISYNSPLHF.

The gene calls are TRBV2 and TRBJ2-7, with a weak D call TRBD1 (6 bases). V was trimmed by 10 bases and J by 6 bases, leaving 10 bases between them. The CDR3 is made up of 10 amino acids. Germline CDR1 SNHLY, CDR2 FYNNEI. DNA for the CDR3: TGTGCCACCGCAGGGGTCGAGCAGTACTTC. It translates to CATAGVEQYF.

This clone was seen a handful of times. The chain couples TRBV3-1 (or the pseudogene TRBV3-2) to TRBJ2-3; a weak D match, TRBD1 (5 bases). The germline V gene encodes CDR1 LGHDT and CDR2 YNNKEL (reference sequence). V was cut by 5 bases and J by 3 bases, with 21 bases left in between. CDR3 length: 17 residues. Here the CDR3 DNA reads TGTGCCAGCAGCACCCCCAGGGCGAATCCAAGTACAGATACGCAGTATTTT. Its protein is CASSTPRANPSTDTQYF.

The CDR3 sequence: CASSQDLRTSGQETQYF. CDR3 nucleotides: TGCGCCAGCAGCCAAGATCTCCGGACTAGCGGACAAGAGACCCAGTACTTC. The rearrangement links TRBV4-3 to TRBJ2-5; 10 bases are a match to TRBD2. Germline CDR1 LGHNA, CDR2 YSLEER. V trimming: 0 bases; J trimming: 2 bases; junction bases outside the gene matches: 6. The CDR3 contains 17 residues.

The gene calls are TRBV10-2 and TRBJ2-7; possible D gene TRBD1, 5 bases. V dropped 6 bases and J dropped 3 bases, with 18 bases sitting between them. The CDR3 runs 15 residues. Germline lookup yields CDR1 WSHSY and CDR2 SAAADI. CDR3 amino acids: CASSPGLPTYYEQYF. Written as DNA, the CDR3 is TGCGCCAGCAGCCCAGGGCTTCCTACTTACTACGAGCAGTACTTC.